The rows below give T cell receptor beta chains drawn from one sample of a study of cytomegalovirus exposure and HLA in healthy donors. The method was immunoSEQ multiplex PCR; TCRdb's version includes in-frame clones alone and lacks a portion of them. Of about 120,000 clones in the sample, 70% to 90% were seen once. The specimen sequenced was PBMCs. The receptor source for this set is a man in his forties or fifties in good health and CMV-seronegative. The CDR3 runs from the conserved cysteine through the conserved F or W. D genes are given only for firm matches. The listing skips clone size in some rows; elsewhere it reads once, few, many or a size class.

J | V | size | D | CDR3 | DNA
TRBJ2-2 | TRBV4-1 | NA | TRBD1 | CASSQDFGTAGELFF | TGCGCCAGCAGCCAAGACTTCGGGACAGCGGGGGAGCTGTTTTTT
TRBJ2-4 | TRBV28 | NA | NA | CASISQNIQYF | TGTGCCAGCATTAGTCAAAACATTCAGTACTTC
TRBJ2-1 | TRBV5-4 | NA | TRBD2 | CASSFTSGTYNEQFF | TGTGCCAGCAGCTTTACTAGCGGGACCTACAATGAGCAGTTCTTC
TRBJ2-1 | TRBV6-1 | NA | TRBD1 | CASSAAGLGQGADEQFF | TGTGCCAGCAGTGCAGCGGGGCTCGGACAGGGGGCCGATGAGCAGTTCTTC
TRBJ2-2 | TRBV7-6 | once | TRBD2 | CASSLAPRGAGELFF | TGTGCCAGCAGCTTAGCCCCACGGGGGGCCGGGGAGCTGTTTTTT
TRBJ2-1 | TRBV28 | NA | TRBD2 | CASSLATSGGRNEQFF | TGTGCCAGCAGTTTGGCCACCAGCGGGGGGCGGAATGAGCAGTTCTTC
TRBJ1-5 | TRBV25-1 | NA | NA | CASSDSGQAVGNQPQHF | TGTGCCAGCAGTGATTCCGGACAAGCAGTAGGCAATCAGCCCCAGCATTTT
TRBJ1-5 | TRBV7-2 | once | NA | CASSLEAATVNNQPQHF | TGTGCCAGCAGCTTAGAAGCGGCCACAGTTAACAATCAGCCCCAGCATTTT
TRBJ1-2 | TRBV7-2 | NA | NA | CASSLVGESGGYTF | TGTGCCAGCAGCTTAGTGGGAGAATCGGGTGGCTACACCTTC
TRBJ2-3 | TRBV5-1 | NA | NA | CASSQGTDDTQYF | TGCGCCAGCAGCCAGGGGACCGACGATACGCAGTATTTT
TRBJ1-1 | TRBV7-2 | NA | NA | CASLRQRNTEAFF | TGTGCCAGCCTACGGCAGCGGAACACTGAAGCTTTCTTT
TRBJ1-2 | TRBV6-5 | NA | NA | CASSPSRVNYGYTF | TGTGCCAGCAGCCCCAGCAGGGTTAACTATGGCTACACCTTC
TRBJ1-2 | TRBV10-3 | NA | NA | CAIRNGQAGYGYTF | TGTGCCATCCGGAATGGGCAGGCGGGCTATGGCTACACCTTC
TRBJ1-2 | TRBV14 | NA | TRBD1 | CASSQRTGGGYTF | TGTGCCAGCAGCCAACGGACAGGGGGAGGCTACACCTTC
TRBJ2-5 | TRBV7-2 | NA | TRBD1 | CASSLVGQGRETQYF | TGTGCCAGCAGCTTAGTGGGACAGGGAAGAGAGACCCAGTACTTC
TRBJ2-2 | TRBV30 | NA | NA | CACPTQGKALANTGELFF | TGTGCCTGCCCAACCCAGGGAAAGGCTCTGGCGAACACCGGGGAGCTGTTTTTT
TRBJ2-3 | TRBV25-1 | NA | NA | CASSGGNTQYF | TGTGCCAGCTCCGGAGGCAATACGCAGTATTTT
TRBJ1-3 | TRBV27 | NA | NA | CASSLGGAGNTIYF | TGTGCCAGCAGTTTAGGAGGGGCGGGAAACACCATATATTTT
TRBJ1-2 | TRBV6-5 | NA | TRBD1 | CASSTPSTGEDGYTF | TGTGCCAGCAGTACCCCCTCGACAGGGGAGGATGGCTACACCTTC
TRBJ1-1 | TRBV28 | NA | NA | CASSLGVMNTEAFF | TGTGCCAGCAGTTTGGGCGTTATGAACACTGAAGCTTTCTTT
TRBJ1-2 | TRBV6-5 | once | NA | CASRPRVSNYGYTF | TGTGCCAGCAGGCCCAGGGTGTCCAACTATGGCTACACCTTC
TRBJ1-4 | TRBV15 | NA | TRBD1 | CATHPTGGAFRNEKLFF | TGTGCCACCCACCCTACAGGGGGAGCCTTTCGTAATGAAAAACTGTTTTTT
TRBJ1-2 | TRBV27 | NA | TRBD1 | CASSLGTGYGYTF | TGTGCCAGCAGTTTAGGGACAGGCTATGGCTACACCTTC
TRBJ1-1 | TRBV5-4 | NA | TRBD1 | CASSGRTGVVTEAFF | TGTGCCAGCAGCGGTAGGACAGGTGTAGTCACTGAAGCTTTCTTT
TRBJ1-3 | TRBV6-4 | NA | NA | CASSVTGTPGNTIYF | TGTGCCAGCAGTGTCACAGGGACACCTGGAAACACCATATATTTT
TRBJ2-2 | TRBV19 | NA | TRBD1 | CASVSGQSFTGELFF | TGTGCCAGCGTCTCGGGACAGAGCTTCACCGGGGAGCTGTTTTTT
TRBJ2-7 | TRBV29-1 | NA | TRBD1 | CSGGQGIHYEQYF | TGCAGCGGGGGACAGGGGATCCATTACGAGCAGTACTTC
TRBJ2-5 | TRBV5-4 | NA | NA | CARAETQYF | TGTGCCAGGGCAGAGACCCAGTACTTC
TRBJ2-7 | TRBV6-1 | NA | TRBD1 | CASRDRDRAYEQYF | TGTGCCAGCAGGGACCGGGACAGGGCCTACGAGCAGTACTTC
TRBJ2-1 | TRBV5-1 | NA | NA | CASSLPSLGEQFF | TGCGCCAGCAGCTTGCCCTCTCTAGGTGAGCAGTTCTTC
TRBJ2-7 | TRBV6-5 | NA | TRBD1 | CASSNRDRATYEQYF | TGTGCCAGCAGTAACCGGGACAGAGCTACCTACGAGCAGTACTTC
TRBJ2-7 | TRBV29-1 | NA | TRBD2 | CSVALGGLQGEQYF | TGCAGCGTTGCCCTCGGGGGACTACAAGGCGAGCAGTACTTC
TRBJ1-2 | TRBV5-1 | NA | NA | CASSLGGQNGYTF | TGCGCCAGCAGCTTGGGGGGGCAGAATGGCTACACCTTC
TRBJ2-5 | TRBV7-3 | NA | TRBD1 | CASSLITGVGETQYF | TGTGCCAGCAGCTTAATCACAGGGGTGGGGGAGACCCAGTACTTC
TRBJ2-5 | TRBV10-3 | NA | TRBD1 | CATSSTGGAETQYF | TGTGCCACCTCCTCAACAGGGGGCGCGGAGACCCAGTACTTC
TRBJ2-5 | TRBV19 | NA | TRBD1 | CASSRDRGETQYF | TGTGCCAGTAGTAGGGACAGGGGAGAGACCCAGTACTTC
TRBJ1-2 | TRBV28 | NA | NA | CASTSGLIYGYTF | TGTGCCAGCACCTCCGGGTTAATCTATGGCTACACCTTC
TRBJ1-1 | TRBV15 | NA | TRBD1 | CATSRGSGTGEAFF | TGTGCCACCAGCAGAGGGTCCGGGACAGGCGAAGCTTTCTTT
TRBJ1-1 | TRBV28 | NA | NA | CASIPGGWTEAFF | TGTGCCAGCATACCGGGGGGATGGACTGAAGCTTTCTTT
TRBJ2-3 | TRBV4-3 | NA | TRBD2 | CASSQAGLAGRTDTQYF | TGCGCCAGCAGCCAAGCGGGACTAGCGGGGCGCACAGATACGCAGTATTTT
TRBJ1-6 | TRBV28 | NA | NA | CASSSNRADSPLHF | TGTGCCAGCAGTTCCAACAGGGCGGATTCACCCCTCCACTTT
TRBJ1-6 | TRBV2 | few | TRBD1 | CASSQGATASSPLHF | TGTGCCAGCAGTCAGGGGGCTACGGCTTCTTCACCCCTCCACTTT
TRBJ2-2 | TRBV11-2 | NA | TRBD1 | CASRTGVIGELFF | TGTGCCAGCAGGACAGGGGTTATCGGGGAGCTGTTTTTT
TRBJ1-2 | TRBV29-1 | NA | NA | CSVEGSIGDGYTF | TGCAGCGTTGAAGGGTCAATCGGGGATGGCTACACCTTC
TRBJ2-2 | TRBV6-6 | NA | TRBD1 | CASTRGQGSDTGELFF | TGTGCCAGCACAAGGGGACAGGGGAGTGACACCGGGGAGCTGTTTTTT
TRBJ2-7 | TRBV4-3 | NA | NA | CASSQDHGGGLEEQYF | TGCGCCAGCAGCCAAGATCATGGGGGGGGGCTAGAGGAGCAGTACTTC
TRBJ1-2 | TRBV28 | NA | TRBD1 | CASRLTGYYGYTF | TGTGCCAGCCGCCTGACAGGGTACTATGGCTACACCTTC
TRBJ2-3 | TRBV27 | once | NA | CASKRRVTDTQYF | TGTGCCAGCAAACGACGGGTCACAGATACGCAGTATTTT
TRBJ1-2 | TRBV5-6 | NA | NA | CASSPGVWTNYGYTF | TGTGCCAGCAGCCCCGGGGTTTGGACTAACTATGGCTACACCTTC
TRBJ1-5 | TRBV5-1 | NA | NA | CASSFGGADQPQHF | TGCGCCAGCAGCTTTGGGGGCGCGGATCAGCCCCAGCATTTT
TRBJ1-5 | TRBV6-5 | NA | NA | CASSYSGFNQPQHF | TGTGCCAGCAGTTACTCGGGCTTCAATCAGCCCCAGCATTTT
TRBJ1-4 | TRBV2 | few | NA | CASRSRQNEKLFF | TGTGCCAGCAGGAGCAGACAGAATGAAAAACTGTTTTTT
TRBJ2-2 | TRBV18 | NA | NA | CASSPSRNLANTGELFF | TGTGCCAGCTCACCAAGCAGGAACCTCGCGAACACCGGGGAGCTGTTTTTT
TRBJ2-5 | TRBV7-2 | NA | TRBD2 | CASSPLAGGRETQYF | TGTGCCAGCAGCCCCCTAGCGGGGGGTCGGGAGACCCAGTACTTC
TRBJ2-6 | TRBV2 | NA | NA | CASSDFVSGANVLTF | TGTGCCAGCAGTGACTTCGTCTCTGGGGCCAACGTCCTGACTTTC
TRBJ2-6 | TRBV19 | NA | NA | CASSILPSGANVLTF | TGTGCCAGTAGTATACTACCCTCTGGGGCCAACGTCCTGACTTTC
TRBJ1-4 | TRBV5-1 | few | NA | CASSLDRVATNEKLFF | TGCGCCAGCAGCTTGGACAGGGTTGCAACTAATGAAAAACTGTTTTTT
TRBJ1-3 | TRBV7-9 | NA | TRBD1 | CASGTGKGNTIYF | TGTGCCAGCGGGACAGGGAAAGGAAACACCATATATTTT
TRBJ2-7 | TRBV5-8 | NA | TRBD1 | CASSRRQGVHEQYF | TGTGCCAGCAGTCGAAGACAGGGTGTGCACGAGCAGTACTTC
TRBJ1-3 | TRBV5-4 | once | NA | CASSLALQGENTIYF | TGTGCCAGCAGCTTGGCCCTACAGGGTGAAAACACCATATATTTT